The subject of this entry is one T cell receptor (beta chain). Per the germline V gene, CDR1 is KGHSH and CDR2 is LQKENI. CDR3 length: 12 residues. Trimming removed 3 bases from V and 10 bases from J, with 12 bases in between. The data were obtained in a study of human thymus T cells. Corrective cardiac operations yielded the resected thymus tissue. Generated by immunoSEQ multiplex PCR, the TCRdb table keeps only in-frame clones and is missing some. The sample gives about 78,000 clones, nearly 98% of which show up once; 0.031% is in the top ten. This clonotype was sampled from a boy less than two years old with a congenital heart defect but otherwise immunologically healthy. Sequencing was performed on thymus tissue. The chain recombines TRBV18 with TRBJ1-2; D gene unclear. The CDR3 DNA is TGTGCCAGCTCACCCCGGGAATCCTTCTACACCTTC. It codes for CASSPRESFYTF.